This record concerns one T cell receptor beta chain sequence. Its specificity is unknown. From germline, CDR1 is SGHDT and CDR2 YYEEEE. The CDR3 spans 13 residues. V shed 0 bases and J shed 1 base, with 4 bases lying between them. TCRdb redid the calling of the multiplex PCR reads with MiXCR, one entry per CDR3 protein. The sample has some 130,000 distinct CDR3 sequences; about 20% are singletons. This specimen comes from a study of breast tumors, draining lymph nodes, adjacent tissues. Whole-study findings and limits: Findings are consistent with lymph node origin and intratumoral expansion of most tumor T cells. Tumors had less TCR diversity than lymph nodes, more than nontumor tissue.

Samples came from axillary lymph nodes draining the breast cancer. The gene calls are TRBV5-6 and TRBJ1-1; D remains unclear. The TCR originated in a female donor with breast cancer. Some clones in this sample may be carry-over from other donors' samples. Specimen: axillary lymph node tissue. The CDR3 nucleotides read TGTGCCAGCAGCTTGGTAAGGAACACTGAAGCTTTCTTT. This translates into CASSLVRNTEAFF.